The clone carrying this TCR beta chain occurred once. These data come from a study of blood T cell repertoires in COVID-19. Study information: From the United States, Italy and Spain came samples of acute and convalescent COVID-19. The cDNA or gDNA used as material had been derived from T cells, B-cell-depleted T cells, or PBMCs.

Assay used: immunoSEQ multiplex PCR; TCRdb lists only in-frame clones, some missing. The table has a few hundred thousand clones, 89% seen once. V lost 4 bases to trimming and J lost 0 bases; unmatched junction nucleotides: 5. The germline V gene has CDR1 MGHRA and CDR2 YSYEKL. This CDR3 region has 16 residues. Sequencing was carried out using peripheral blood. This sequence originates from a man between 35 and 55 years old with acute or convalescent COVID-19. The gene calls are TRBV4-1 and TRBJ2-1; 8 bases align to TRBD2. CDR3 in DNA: TGCGCCAGCAGCCCATCGGGACTAGGCTCCTACAATGAGCAGTTCTTC. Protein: CASSPSGLGSYNEQFF.